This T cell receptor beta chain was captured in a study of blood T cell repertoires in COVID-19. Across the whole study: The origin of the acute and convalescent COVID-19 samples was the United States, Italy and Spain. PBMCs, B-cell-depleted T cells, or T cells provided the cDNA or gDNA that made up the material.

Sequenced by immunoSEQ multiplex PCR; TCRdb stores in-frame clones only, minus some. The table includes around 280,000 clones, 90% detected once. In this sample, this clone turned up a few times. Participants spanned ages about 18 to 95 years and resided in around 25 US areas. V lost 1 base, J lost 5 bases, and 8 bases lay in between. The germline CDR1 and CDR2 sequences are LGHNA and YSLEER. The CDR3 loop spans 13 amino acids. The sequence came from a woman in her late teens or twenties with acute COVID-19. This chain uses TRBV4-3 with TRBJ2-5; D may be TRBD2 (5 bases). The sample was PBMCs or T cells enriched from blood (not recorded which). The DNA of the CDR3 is TGCGCCAGCAGCCAAGCGGAGCGGGAGACCCAGTACTTC. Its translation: CASSQAERETQYF.